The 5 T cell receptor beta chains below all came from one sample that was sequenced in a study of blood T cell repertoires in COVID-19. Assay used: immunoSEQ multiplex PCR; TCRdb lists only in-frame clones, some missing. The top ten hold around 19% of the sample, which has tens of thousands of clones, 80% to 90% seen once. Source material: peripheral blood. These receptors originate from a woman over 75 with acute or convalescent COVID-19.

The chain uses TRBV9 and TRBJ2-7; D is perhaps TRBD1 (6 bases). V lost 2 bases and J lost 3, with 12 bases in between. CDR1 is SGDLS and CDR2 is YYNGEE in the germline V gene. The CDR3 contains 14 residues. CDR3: CASSVNIGGYEQYF. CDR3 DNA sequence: TGTGCCAGCAGCGTTAATATAGGGGGCTACGAGCAGTACTTC. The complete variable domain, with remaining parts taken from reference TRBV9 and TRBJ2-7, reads DSGVTQTPKHLITATGQRVTLRCSPRSGDLSVYWYQQSLDQGLQFLIQYYNGEERAKGNILERFSAQQFPDLHSELNLSSLELGDSALYFCASSVNIGGYEQYFGPGTRLTVT.

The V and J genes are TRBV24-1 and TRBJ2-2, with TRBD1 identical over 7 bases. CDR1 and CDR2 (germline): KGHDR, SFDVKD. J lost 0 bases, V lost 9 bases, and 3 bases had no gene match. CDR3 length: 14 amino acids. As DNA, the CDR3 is TGTGCCACCGGGGACAGACCGAACACCGGGGAGCTGTTTTTT. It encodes CATGDRPNTGELFF.

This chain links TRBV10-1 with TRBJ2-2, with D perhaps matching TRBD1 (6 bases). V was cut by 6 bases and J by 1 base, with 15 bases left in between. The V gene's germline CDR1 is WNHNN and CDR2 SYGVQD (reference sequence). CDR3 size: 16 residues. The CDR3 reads CASSKNRAGNTGELFF. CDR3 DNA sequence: TGCGCCAGCAGCAAAAACAGGGCCGGGAACACCGGGGAGCTGTTTTTT.

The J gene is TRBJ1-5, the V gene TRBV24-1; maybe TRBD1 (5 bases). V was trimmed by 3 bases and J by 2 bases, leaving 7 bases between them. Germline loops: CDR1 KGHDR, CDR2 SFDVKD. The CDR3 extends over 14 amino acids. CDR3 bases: TGTGCCACCAGTGATGTAGGGGGCAATCAGCCCCAGCATTTT. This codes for CATSDVGGNQPQHF.

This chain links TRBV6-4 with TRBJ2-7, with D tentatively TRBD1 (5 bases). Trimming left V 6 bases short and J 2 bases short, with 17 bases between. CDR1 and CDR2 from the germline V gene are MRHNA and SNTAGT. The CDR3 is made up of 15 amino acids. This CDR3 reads CASREPYADTYEQYF. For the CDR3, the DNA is TGTGCCAGCAGGGAACCTTATGCGGACACCTACGAGCAGTACTTC.